This passage covers 7 T cell receptor beta chains from one sample sequenced in a study of cytomegalovirus exposure and HLA in healthy donors. In the PCR, 60 Vbeta and 13 Jbeta primers were used. The data were produced by immunoSEQ multiplex PCR, yet TCRdb's version contains in-frame clones alone and is incomplete. The sample contains around 120,000 clones, around 79% of which appear only once. The sequenced material came from PBMCs. The receptors here all came from a woman in her thirties or forties in good health and CMV-seronegative.

The J gene is TRBJ2-3, the V gene TRBV4-1, with 10 bases matching TRBD1. Germline V CDR1 and CDR2: MGHRA, YSYEKL. This CDR3 is 18 amino acids long. V lost 1 base, J lost 0 bases, and 7 bases stayed unmatched. Written as DNA, the CDR3 is TGCGCCAGCAGCCAAGTCCCGGGACAGGGGCCTAGCACAGATACGCAGTATTTT. Translation: CASSQVPGQGPSTDTQYF.

J is TRBJ1-2 and V is TRBV27; 8 bases are a match to TRBD1. The ends lost 6 bases at V and 4 bases at J; junction bases unmatched: 16. Germline V gene lookup returns CDR1 MNHEY and CDR2 SMNVEV (reference sequence). This CDR3 comprises 17 residues. The CDR3 DNA sequence: TGTGCCAGCAGAGGTTTCGAGTACGGACAGGGTCTCTATGGCTACACCTTC. This encodes CASRGFEYGQGLYGYTF.

In the case of this clone: Other DNA sequences in this specimen translate into the identical CDR3. V is TRBV6-1 and J is TRBJ1-2; TRBD1 aligns across 8 bases. This CDR3 contains 15 residues. The J segment lost 2 bases and the V segment lost 2 bases, leaving 4 bases of the junction unmatched. Germline V lookup: CDR1 MNHNS, CDR2 SASEGT. For the CDR3, the DNA is TGTGCCAGCAGTGAAATCGCAGGGGGCAACTATGGCTACACCTTC. It translates to CASSEIAGGNYGYTF.

The chain has TRBV9 and TRBJ2-1; 7 nucleotides align to TRBD2. CDR1 and CDR2 from the germline V gene are SGDLS and YYNGEE. J was trimmed by 10 bases and V by 0 bases; bases with no gene match: 10. The length of the CDR3 is 15 residues. CDR3 nucleotide sequence: TGTGCCAGCAGCGTAGGGCCAAGACTAGCACGCGAGCAGTTCTTC. Residues: CASSVGPRLAREQFF.

DNA of the CDR3: TGTGCCAGCAGCCCTTACGTCAAGGGACTAGAAACAGATACGCAGTATTTT. Translating gives CASSPYVKGLETDTQYF. The chain employs TRBV7-9 and TRBJ2-3; 8 positions match TRBD2. The CDR3 extends over 17 amino acids. The V gene's germline CDR1 is SEHNR and CDR2 FQNEAQ (reference sequence). The trim removed 5 bases at V and 3 bases at J, leaving 13 bases unmatched.

The chain uses TRBV27 and TRBJ2-1; 7 positions agree with TRBD2. CDR1 MNHEY and CDR2 SMNVEV come from the germline V gene (reference sequence). After removal of 7 bases from V and 5 bases from J, the junction contained 8 bases not matched to a gene. CDR3 length: 14 residues. This CDR3 is CASTAIGRDNEQFF. As DNA, the CDR3 is TGTGCCAGCACCGCGATAGGGAGGGACAATGAGCAGTTCTTC.

This chain joins TRBV15 and TRBJ2-5, with D possibly matching TRBD2 (7 bases). The length of the CDR3 is 16 residues. Trimming left V 1 base short and J 5 bases short, with 17 bases between. Looked up from germline, CDR1 is LNHNV and CDR2 is YYDKDF (reference sequence). For the CDR3, the DNA is TGTGCCACCAGCAGAGTGGGGGCGGGAGAGGCTGAGACCCAGTACTTC. This sequence encodes CATSRVGAGEAETQYF. The full variable domain, with the rest looked up from reference TRBV15 and TRBJ2-5, is DAMVIQNPRYQVTQFGKPVTLSCSQTLNHNVMYWYQQKSSQAPKLLFHYYDKDFNNEADTPDNFQSRRPNTSFCFLDIRSPGLGDTAMYLCATSRVGAGEAETQYFGPGTRLLVL.